What follows are 24 T cell receptor beta chains derived from one specimen sequenced in a study of T cell clonotyping in hematopoietic cell transplantation. Some clones are missing from TCRdb's copy, which holds only in-frame ones; the method was immunoSEQ multiplex PCR. This table holds some 4,300 clones, approximately 96% found once. The input for sequencing was PBMCs, taken 100 days after allogeneic stem cell transplant. Receptors were obtained from a male patient aged 40 to 50 who had an allogeneic stem cell transplant from a related donor, so the T cells may come from the graft donor. Some clones in this sample may be carry-over from other donors' samples.

Concerning this clone: At one of its ends the junction is not consistent with the germline gene, which may arise from a read error. The V gene is TRBV11-2, the J gene TRBJ1-1; D uncertain. This CDR3 is built from 17 residues. The germline V gene encodes CDR1 SGHAT and CDR2 FQNNGV. CDR3 coding DNA: TGTGCCAGCAGCCTCCCGGGAGGGAGGTATTTGAACACTGGAGCTTTCTTT. This translates into CASSLPGGRYLNTGAFF.

The rearrangement joins TRBV30 to TRBJ1-2; tentative D call: TRBD1 (5 bases). The germline gives CDR1 GTSNPN, CDR2 SVGIG (reference sequence). This CDR3 region has 17 residues. Trimming left V 2 bases short and J 0 bases short, with 19 bases between. CDR3 nucleotides: TGTGCCTGGAGTTCACAGGTCCGAAGCACCTCTAACTATGGCTACACCTTC. Protein sequence: CAWSSQVRSTSNYGYTF.

The chain joins TRBV9 to TRBJ2-5; TRBD2 matches 8 bases. Looked up from germline, CDR1 is SGDLS and CDR2 is YYNGEE. The junction had 5 bases not matched to a gene; V was cut back by 0 bases and J by 4 bases. This CDR3 contains 15 residues. The CDR3 here is CASSVGAGVLETQYF. The CDR3 nucleotides read TGTGCCAGCAGCGTAGGAGCGGGAGTACTAGAGACCCAGTACTTC.

The chain combines TRBV27 with TRBJ2-7, with 7 positions matching TRBD1. The CDR3 sequence is 14 residues long. Germline-derived CDR1 and CDR2 are MNHEY and SMNVEV (reference sequence). The J segment lost 2 bases and the V segment lost 4 bases, leaving 5 bases of the junction unmatched. For the CDR3, the DNA is TGTGCCAGCAGTTCCTTACAGGGGACCTACGAGCAGTACTTC. Protein: CASSSLQGTYEQYF.

The chain carries TRBV5-4 and TRBJ1-3; TRBD1 might be the D (6 bases). Germline loops: CDR1 SGHNT, CDR2 YYREEE (reference sequence). Trimming left V 2 bases short and J 0 bases short, with 12 bases between. This CDR3 spans 16 amino acids. CDR3 in DNA: TGTGCCAGCAGCTTCGACAGGTATACCTCTGGAAACACCATATATTTT. This encodes CASSFDRYTSGNTIYF.

A single count supports this clone. The chain employs TRBV7-2 and TRBJ2-5; D gene ambiguous. The CDR3 sequence is 14 residues long. V gave up 0 bases and J gave up 2 bases, with 7 bases separating them. The germline gives CDR1 SGHTA, CDR2 FQGNSA. The CDR3 bases are TGTGCCAGCAGCTTAGCGCTCGGGCAAGAGACCCAGTACTTC. It translates to CASSLALGQETQYF.

DNA of the CDR3: TGTGCCAGCAGCTTATTTGAAGCTTTCTTT. Its translation is CASSLFEAFF. The chain is built from TRBV7-2 and TRBJ1-1; D unclear. CDR1 SGHTA and CDR2 FQGNSA come from the germline V gene. CDR3 size: 10 residues. Trimming removed 2 bases from V and 7 bases from J, with 2 bases in between.

The chain uses TRBV5-1 and TRBJ2-7, with a weak D call TRBD2 (6 bases). Germline V gene data show CDR1 as SGHRS and CDR2 as YFSETQ. Trimming removed 2 bases at V and 5 bases at J, with 17 bases between. CDR3 length equals 15 residues. The CDR3 nucleotides read TGCGCCAGCAGCTTTTATTCCGGGAGTCTCGACGAGCAGTACTTC. The encoded protein is CASSFYSGSLDEQYF.

The chain combines TRBV7-9 with TRBJ2-5, with D uncertain. Trimming removed 3 bases from V and 1 base from J, with 6 bases in between. This CDR3 spans 13 amino acids. Germline V gene data show CDR1 as SEHNR and CDR2 as FQNEAQ (reference sequence). This CDR3 reads CASSFTGQETQYF. The CDR3 nucleotides are TGTGCCAGCAGCTTCACGGGCCAAGAGACCCAGTACTTC. The whole variable domain, remainder taken from reference TRBV7-9 and TRBJ2-5, is DTGVSQNPRHKITKRGQNVTFRCDPISEHNRLYWYRQTLGQGPEFLTYFQNEAQLEKSRLLSDRFSAERPKGSFSTLEIQRTEQGDSAMYLCASSFTGQETQYFGPGTRLLVL.

The chain links TRBV4-3 to TRBJ2-3; D gene ambiguous. Germline V gene data show CDR1 as LGHNA and CDR2 as YSLEER. The CDR3 contains 15 residues. V lost 1 base and J 5 bases, leaving 13 bases between the germline ends. CDR3 protein: CASSQAASNLDTQYF. As DNA, the CDR3 is TGCGCCAGCAGCCAAGCGGCTAGTAATTTAGATACGCAGTATTTT.

V gene TRBV7-2 combines with J gene TRBJ2-3; the D gene could be TRBD1 or TRBD2 (5 bases each). The germline V gene encodes CDR1 SGHTA and CDR2 FQGNSA. Trimming stripped 5 bases from V and 4 bases from J, with 16 bases between. The CDR3 loop spans 15 amino acids. CDR3 DNA sequence: TGTGCCAGCAGCCCACTAAACCGGGGCTCAGATACGCAGTATTTT. Protein: CASSPLNRGSDTQYF.

The chain uses TRBV6-4 and TRBJ1-2; D is perhaps TRBD1 (5 bases). CDR1 and CDR2 (germline): MRHNA, SNTAGT. V shed 3 bases and J shed 4 bases, with 9 bases lying between them. This CDR3 is built from 13 residues. The CDR3 reads CASSEMGGYGYTF. DNA for the CDR3: TGTGCCAGCAGTGAGATGGGGGGCTATGGCTACACCTTC.

The chain recombines TRBV28 with TRBJ2-3; 9 bases agree with TRBD1. V was pared by 6 bases and J by 4 bases, with 8 bases of the junction left unmatched. This CDR3 comprises 15 residues. CDR1 is MDHEN, CDR2 SYDVKM, per germline. The CDR3 coding sequence is TGTGCCAGCAGACTCCGGGACAGGGAGGCAGATACGCAGTATTTT. Amino acids: CASRLRDREADTQYF.

This chain connects TRBV30 to TRBJ2-2, with 9 nucleotides matching TRBD1. This CDR3 contains 17 residues. Per the germline V gene, CDR1 is GTSNPN and CDR2 is SVGIG (reference sequence). The V segment lost 3 bases and the J segment 1 base; nucleotides outside the gene matches: 9. This CDR3 reads CAWRPPRTGVNTGELFF. The CDR3 nucleotides read TGTGCCTGGAGGCCGCCAAGGACAGGGGTGAACACCGGGGAGCTGTTTTTT.

This chain connects TRBV14 to TRBJ2-7; D gene unclear. In germline, CDR1 is SGHDN, CDR2 FVKESK. CDR3 length: 14 residues. Trimming pared 3 bases from V and 2 bases from J, leaving 11 bases between. The CDR3 sequence: CASSHQGWPYEQYF. The CDR3, as DNA: TGTGCCAGCAGCCACCAAGGATGGCCCTACGAGCAGTACTTC.

The rearrangement uses TRBV7-6 and TRBJ2-7; 7 nucleotides match TRBD1. Germline V gene data show CDR1 as SGHVS and CDR2 as FNYEAQ. The CDR3 loop spans 16 amino acids. J gave up 2 bases and V 6 bases, and 13 bases lay outside the gene matches. The CDR3 here is CASSRRATGQTYEQYF. As DNA, the CDR3 is TGTGCCAGCAGTAGAAGGGCGACAGGGCAAACCTACGAGCAGTACTTC.

Regarding this clone: Given a much more abundant clone one base away, this may be a read error. Distinct nucleotide sequences in the sample also encode this CDR3. The V and J genes are TRBV19 and TRBJ1-5; D might be TRBD1 (5 bases). CDR1 and CDR2 (germline): LNHDA, SQIVND (reference sequence). The CDR3 is 13 amino acids. The CDR3 DNA follows: TGTGCCAGTAGTACAGGGAATGGGCAGCCCCAGCATTTC. Residues: CASSTGNGQPQHF.

The chain carries TRBV2 and TRBJ1-2; a possible D gene is TRBD1 (5 bases). Trimming shortened V by 6 bases and J by 3 bases, and 11 bases separated the two germline ends. Germline CDR1 is SNHLY and CDR2 is FYNNEI. This CDR3 comprises 13 residues. CDR3 loop: CASSVQVDYGYTF. The CDR3 DNA reads as TGTGCCAGCAGCGTACAGGTTGACTATGGCTACACCTTC.

The chain combines TRBV5-6 with TRBJ1-3; tentatively, D is TRBD1 (6 bases). Germline-derived CDR1 and CDR2 are SGHDT and YYEEEE. The germline V and J ends were trimmed by 0 bases and 4 bases, with 11 bases remaining between them. This CDR3 comprises 15 residues. The CDR3: CASSLVQGSGNTIYF. CDR3 in DNA: TGTGCCAGCAGCTTGGTTCAGGGGTCGGGAAACACCATATATTTT.

This chain connects TRBV4-3 to TRBJ2-5; D gene ambiguous. With the DNA end fitting TRBJ2-7 better, the J assignment may be wrong. The CDR3 loop spans 13 amino acids. CDR1 LGHNA and CDR2 YSLEER come from the germline V gene. CDR3 sequence: CASSRDVSYEQYF. As DNA, the CDR3 is TGCGCCAGCAGCCGCGATGTCTCCTACGAGCAGTACTTC.

The V gene is TRBV11-2, the J gene TRBJ2-7; 11 nucleotides line up with TRBD1. Looked up from germline, CDR1 is SGHAT and CDR2 is FQNNGV. This CDR3 contains 15 residues. With V trimmed by 3 bases and J by 4 bases, 5 bases remained unmatched. CDR3 nucleotides: TGTGCCAGCAGCTTGACCGGGACAGGGGGGTACGAGCAGTACTTC. Its translation is CASSLTGTGGYEQYF.

The gene calls are TRBV28 and TRBJ2-7; D remains unclear. The CDR3 is 13 residues long. Per the germline V gene, CDR1 is MDHEN and CDR2 is SYDVKM. Trimming pared 3 bases from V and 3 bases from J, leaving 9 bases between. CDR3 sequence: CASSFRVRYEQYF. In DNA form, the CDR3 reads TGTGCCAGCAGTTTTCGCGTCCGCTACGAGCAGTACTTC.

J is TRBJ2-1 and V is TRBV6-5; TRBD1 agrees at 9 bases. The germline gives CDR1 MNHEY, CDR2 SVGAGI. The CDR3 totals 16 residues. The V segment lost 1 base and the J segment 1 base; nucleotides outside the gene matches: 2. CDR3: CASSYLDRGSYNEQFF. For the CDR3, the DNA is TGTGCCAGCAGTTACTTGGACAGGGGTTCCTACAATGAGCAGTTCTTC.

The chain has TRBV5-4 and TRBJ2-1, with 9 nucleotides matching TRBD1. Germline values: CDR1 SGHNT, CDR2 YYREEE (reference sequence). V was pared by 4 bases and J by 12 bases, with 8 bases of the junction left unmatched. This CDR3 has 13 amino acids. CDR3 amino acids: CASSLRDRERQFF. The CDR3 DNA reads as TGTGCCAGCAGCCTCCGGGACAGGGAACGGCAGTTCTTC.